The 26 T cell receptor beta chains presented below share a single source sample, sequenced in a study of cytomegalovirus exposure and HLA in healthy donors. PCR involved 60 Vbeta and 13 Jbeta primers. Produced via immunoSEQ multiplex PCR; TCRdb's table is partial and in-frame only. The sample contains 55,000 to 80,000 clones, less than 75% of which appear only once. Sequencing was carried out using PBMCs. Receptors were obtained from a man between 45 and 60 years old in good health and CMV-seropositive.

The chain carries TRBV7-7 and TRBJ2-5, with TRBD1 matching 9 bases. Germline V gives CDR1 SSHAT, CDR2 FNYEAQ (reference sequence). Trimming at V came to 5 bases and at J to 3 bases, leaving 1 base not matched to a gene. The CDR3 extends over 13 amino acids. CDR3: CASSRDREETQYF. DNA of the CDR3: TGTGCCAGCAGCAGGGACAGGGAAGAGACCCAGTACTTC. Full variable domain (remainder filled in from reference TRBV7-7 and TRBJ2-5): GAGVSQSPRYKVTKRGQDVTLRCDPISSHATLYWYQQALGQGPEFLTYFNYEAQPDKSGLPSDRFSAERPEGSISTLTIQRTEQRDSAMYRCASSRDREETQYFGPGTRLLVL.

V is TRBV30 and J is TRBJ2-1; 12 nucleotides align to TRBD2. J lost 4 bases, V lost 3 bases, and 4 bases had no gene match. Per germline, CDR1 GTSNPN and CDR2 SVGIG (reference sequence). This CDR3 contains 15 residues. The CDR3 DNA sequence: TGTGCCTGGAGCCTAGCGGGGGGGGTTTACAATGAGCAGTTCTTC. This sequence encodes CAWSLAGGVYNEQFF.

V is TRBV28 and J is TRBJ2-6; D gene uncertain. V was trimmed by 7 bases and J by 4 bases, leaving 2 bases between them. The CDR3 contains 11 residues. The V gene's germline CDR1 is MDHEN and CDR2 SYDVKM. Here the CDR3 DNA reads TGTGCCAGCACAGGGGCCAACGTCCTGACTTTC. Translated, it gives CASTGANVLTF.

The V and J genes are TRBV4-3 and TRBJ1-3; D possibly corresponds to TRBD1 (5 bases). Trimming removed 0 bases at V and 0 bases at J, with 6 bases between. The germline gives CDR1 LGHNA, CDR2 YSLEER. The CDR3 consists of 15 residues. CDR3 DNA: TGCGCCAGCAGCCAAGACAGGGTCTCTGGAAACACCATATATTTT. This encodes CASSQDRVSGNTIYF.

This chain joins TRBV11-2 and TRBJ1-2; D call uncertain. The CDR3 runs to 12 residues. Per germline, CDR1 SGHAT and CDR2 FQNNGV. V was clipped by 5 bases and J by 7 bases, with 11 bases between them. The CDR3 reads CASSPAASGYTF. CDR3 sequence (DNA): TGTGCCAGCAGCCCCGCCGCCAGTGGCTACACCTTC. Looking up the rest from reference TRBV11-2 and TRBJ1-2 gives the full variable domain: EAGVAQSPRYKIIEKRQSVAFWCNPISGHATLYWYQQILGQGPKLLIQFQNNGVVDDSQLPKDRFSAERLKGVDSTLKIQPAKLEDSAVYLCASSPAASGYTFGSGTRLTVV.

The chain couples TRBV19 to TRBJ1-2; 7 nucleotides line up with TRBD1. The CDR3 contains 12 residues. From germline, CDR1 is LNHDA and CDR2 SQIVND (reference sequence). V trimming: 6 bases; J trimming: 8 bases; junction bases outside the gene matches: 6. The CDR3 nucleotides read TGTGCCAGTAGACCACAGGGGCGCGGCTACACCTTC. It yields the protein CASRPQGRGYTF.

This sequence joins TRBV2 and TRBJ2-1; weak D call: TRBD2 (6 bases). Germline CDR1 reads SNHLY; CDR2 reads FYNNEI. V lost 2 bases, J lost 6 bases, and 11 bases lay in between. The CDR3 runs 14 residues. The CDR3 here is CASSEYELANEQFF. In nucleotides, the CDR3 is TGTGCCAGCAGTGAATATGAACTAGCCAATGAGCAGTTCTTC.

V usage is TRBV5-4 and J usage is TRBJ1-2; D is uncertain. Trimming cost V 1 base and J 13 bases, with 23 bases left between them. The CDR3 runs to 15 residues. Germline CDR1 is SGHNT and CDR2 is YYREEE (reference sequence). The CDR3, as DNA: TGTGCCAGCAGCTTGTTTCTTGTGGGCTTATTTCCTTTCACCTTC. Its protein is CASSLFLVGLFPFTF.

The DNA of the CDR3 is TGTGCCAGCAGCTTAATCAGGGGGACGGGGGAGCAGTACTTC. Its protein product is CASSLIRGTGEQYF. The rearrangement joins TRBV11-2 to TRBJ2-7, with 7 bases matching TRBD1. The CDR3 is made up of 14 amino acids. Trimming removed 2 bases from V and 7 bases from J; junction bases left unmatched: 8. Germline V gene sequence: CDR1 SGHAT, CDR2 FQNNGV.

The V and J genes are TRBV10-1 and TRBJ2-1; D may be TRBD1 (5 bases). Germline CDR1 WNHNN, CDR2 SYGVQD (reference sequence). The CDR3 consists of 15 residues. The V end was cut by 4 bases, the J end by 8 bases, with 18 bases between. CDR3 sequence reads: CASSGSTVREDEQFF. CDR3 in DNA: TGCGCCAGCAGTGGGTCGACAGTCCGCGAAGATGAGCAGTTCTTC.

The genes are TRBV10-3 and TRBJ2-3; TRBD2 agrees at 11 bases. J was trimmed by 1 base and V by 11 bases; bases with no gene match: 5. The CDR3 spans 14 residues. Per germline, CDR1 ENHRY and CDR2 SYGVKD. This CDR3 is CAVLGLAGTDTQYF. The CDR3 coding sequence is TGTGCCGTTTTGGGACTAGCGGGCACAGATACGCAGTATTTT.

This clone turned up a few times. The chain joins TRBV27 to TRBJ2-2; 8 bases are shared with TRBD2. This CDR3 is 15 amino acids long. Germline V gene lookup returns CDR1 MNHEY and CDR2 SMNVEV (reference sequence). J gave up 5 bases and V 3 bases, and 5 bases lay outside the gene matches. CDR3 DNA sequence: TGTGCCAGCAGTTTCTTAGCGGGGCTGACCGGGGAGCTGTTTTTT. As protein: CASSFLAGLTGELFF.

This chain links TRBV29-1 with TRBJ2-2; 7 bases align to TRBD1. Per germline, CDR1 SQVTM and CDR2 ANQGSEA. CDR3 length: 15 residues. Germline trimming cut 4 bases from V and 0 bases from J; bases unmatched to any gene: 5. The CDR3 nucleotides read TGCAGCGTTGGGGCCAGGGGGTCGAACACCGGGGAGCTGTTTTTT. Amino acids: CSVGARGSNTGELFF.

The V gene is TRBV28, the J gene TRBJ1-2; a possible D gene is TRBD1 (5 bases). V was clipped by 1 base and J by 0 bases, with 18 bases between them. Germline-derived CDR1 and CDR2 are MDHEN and SYDVKM. The CDR3 has 18 residues. DNA for the CDR3: TGTGCCAGCAGTTTATCTCGGGGGTTGGTAGTGGCTAACTATGGCTACACCTTC. Translated: CASSLSRGLVVANYGYTF.

The rearrangement joins TRBV11-2 to TRBJ2-5; 10 positions agree with TRBD2. The CDR3 covers 16 residues. V gave up 1 base and J gave up 0 bases; unmatched junction bases: 2. The germline gives CDR1 SGHAT, CDR2 FQNNGV. CDR3 in amino acids: CASSLVGTSDQETQYF. Here the CDR3 DNA reads TGTGCCAGCAGCTTAGTGGGGACTAGCGACCAAGAGACCCAGTACTTC. Full variable domain (outside the CDR3, taken from reference TRBV11-2 and TRBJ2-5): EAGVAQSPRYKIIEKRQSVAFWCNPISGHATLYWYQQILGQGPKLLIQFQNNGVVDDSQLPKDRFSAERLKGVDSTLKIQPAKLEDSAVYLCASSLVGTSDQETQYFGPGTRLLVL.

The chain combines TRBV19 with TRBJ1-5; D gene ambiguous. CDR1 is LNHDA and CDR2 is SQIVND in the germline V gene (reference sequence). Trimming cost V 8 bases and J 4 bases, with 15 bases left between them. CDR3 length equals 14 residues. CDR3 protein: CASQFGEPNQPQHF. The CDR3 DNA reads as TGTGCCAGTCAGTTCGGGGAACCAAATCAGCCCCAGCATTTT.

The chain recombines TRBV7-9 with TRBJ1-2, with 11 nucleotides matching TRBD1. CDR1 is SEHNR and CDR2 is FQNEAQ in the germline V gene (reference sequence). J lost 5 bases, V lost 4 bases, and 6 bases had no gene match. The CDR3 contains 15 residues. The CDR3 DNA sequence: TGTGCCAGCAGCTCACGGACAGGGGGCGCGTATGGCTACACCTTC. It encodes CASSSRTGGAYGYTF.

This sequence joins TRBV2 and TRBJ1-3, with no clear D. The CDR3 extends over 14 amino acids. V lost 3 bases and J lost 5, with 11 bases in between. In germline, CDR1 is SNHLY, CDR2 FYNNEI. CDR3 region: CASSESTRRNTIYF. The CDR3 bases are TGTGCCAGCAGTGAGTCGACACGTCGAAACACCATATATTTT.

V and J are TRBV19 and TRBJ1-2, with D possibly matching TRBD1 (5 bases). Trimming removed 7 bases from V and 8 bases from J, with 26 bases in between. The germline gives CDR1 LNHDA, CDR2 SQIVND (reference sequence). The CDR3 consists of 16 residues. Here the CDR3 reads CASTPPDAWGPGGYTF. The CDR3 DNA sequence: TGTGCCAGTACCCCCCCGGACGCGTGGGGCCCTGGCGGCTACACCTTC. Full variable domain (rest looked up from reference TRBV19 and TRBJ1-2): DGGITQSPKYLFRKEGQNVTLSCEQNLNHDAMYWYRQDPGQGLRLIYYSQIVNDFQKGDIAEGYSVSREKKESFPLTVTSAQKNPTAFYLCASTPPDAWGPGGYTFGSGTRLTVV.

The CDR3 protein is CASSLRTGRDRTEAFF. The CDR3 region has the DNA TGTGCCAGCAGCTTAAGGACAGGGAGGGATCGGACTGAAGCTTTCTTT. This chain uses TRBV7-9 with TRBJ1-1, with TRBD1 matching over 8 bases. The CDR3 contains 16 residues. V was clipped by 2 bases and J by 5 bases; unmatched bases: 10. The germline V gene has CDR1 SEHNR and CDR2 FQNEAQ (reference sequence).

The V and J genes are TRBV7-2 and TRBJ2-7, with TRBD2 identical over 7 bases. CDR3 length: 15 amino acids. J lost 0 bases, V lost 5 bases, and 7 bases had no gene match. Germline V gene data show CDR1 as SGHTA and CDR2 as FQGNSA. DNA of the CDR3: TGTGCCAGCAGCCCAAGGGGCGGGGGCTCCTACGAGCAGTACTTC. Residues: CASSPRGGGSYEQYF.

This clone was detected a few times. V gene TRBV29-1 combines with J gene TRBJ2-4, with D unclear. CDR3 length: 14 residues. The V end was cut by 6 bases, the J end by 0 bases, with 12 bases between. Germline CDR1 and CDR2: SQVTM and ANQGSEA. As DNA, the CDR3 is TGCAGCGTCCGTGAGGTCCTAGCCAAAAACATTCAGTACTTC. This translates into CSVREVLAKNIQYF.

This chain's CDR3 is CASSAFDRGNTEAFF. Here the CDR3 DNA reads TGTGCCAGCAGCGCTTTCGACAGGGGGAACACTGAAGCTTTCTTT. The chain is built from TRBV6-1 and TRBJ1-1; 8 bases fit TRBD1. With 6 bases clipped from V and 1 base from J, the junction kept 7 bases outside the gene matches. CDR1 and CDR2 (germline): MNHNS, SASEGT. This CDR3 contains 15 residues.

The chain is built from TRBV30 and TRBJ2-2, with TRBD1 identical over 7 bases. Looked up from germline, CDR1 is GTSNPN and CDR2 is SVGIG (reference sequence). CDR3 length: 13 amino acids. V lost 3 bases, J lost 6 bases, and 4 bases stayed unmatched. The CDR3 nucleotides read TGTGCCTGGAGAGACAGGGCACCCGGGGAGCTGTTTTTT. Translated: CAWRDRAPGELFF.

The rearrangement joins TRBV10-3 to TRBJ2-1, with 11 bases matching TRBD1. V shed 3 bases and J 4 bases; nucleotides not matched to a gene: 2. From germline, CDR1 is ENHRY and CDR2 SYGVKD. The CDR3 has 15 amino acids. CDR3 sequence: CAISEGTGGYNEQFF. DNA for the CDR3: TGTGCCATCAGTGAAGGGACAGGGGGGTACAATGAGCAGTTCTTC.

V usage is TRBV14 and J usage is TRBJ2-5; tentative D call: TRBD1 (5 bases). Between the trimmed V and J ends, which lost 4 bases and 4 bases, there was a span of 19 bases. The CDR3 length is 16 residues. The germline V gene has CDR1 SGHDN and CDR2 FVKESK. The CDR3 here is CASSRQTGRGAETQYF. The CDR3 DNA is TGTGCCAGCAGCCGCCAGACTGGAAGGGGTGCAGAGACCCAGTACTTC.